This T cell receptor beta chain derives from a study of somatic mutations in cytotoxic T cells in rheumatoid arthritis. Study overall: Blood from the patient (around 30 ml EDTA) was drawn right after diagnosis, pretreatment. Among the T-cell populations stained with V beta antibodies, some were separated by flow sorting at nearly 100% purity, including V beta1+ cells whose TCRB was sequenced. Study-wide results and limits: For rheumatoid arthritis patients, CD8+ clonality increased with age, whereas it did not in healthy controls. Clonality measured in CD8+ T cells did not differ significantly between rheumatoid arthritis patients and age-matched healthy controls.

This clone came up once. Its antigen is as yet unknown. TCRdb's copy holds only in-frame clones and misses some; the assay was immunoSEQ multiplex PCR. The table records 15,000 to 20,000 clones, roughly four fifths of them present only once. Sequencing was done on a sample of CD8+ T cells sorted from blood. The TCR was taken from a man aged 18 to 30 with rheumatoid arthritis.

DNA of the CDR3: TGTGCCAGCAGCTCCCCCGGCGGGAATGAGCAGTTCTTC. Its translation is CASSSPGGNEQFF. This chain uses TRBV11-2 with TRBJ2-1; D is possibly TRBD2 (5 bases). CDR1 is SGHAT, CDR2 FQNNGV, per germline. Trimming shortened V by 4 bases and J by 7 bases, and 11 bases separated the two germline ends. This CDR3 is built from 13 residues.